This T cell receptor (beta chain) was obtained from a study of T cell responses to AZD1222 COVID-19 vaccine. The table lists this clone with a few counts. The antigen remains undetermined. Study-wide points: White British people made up most donors, females outnumbered males, and clonal diversity was possibly underestimated. Among vaccine-associated CD4 TCRs, coverage spanned spike, with dominance at 160-218 and 743-854. Baseline testing showed seropositivity in only six AZD1222 recipients. Variant regions that are unmutated are reportedly the target of nearly half of spike-specific TCRs.

The repertoire was sequenced with immunoSEQ multiplex PCR; TCRdb's copy has only in-frame clones and lacks some. The sample consists of tens of thousands of clones, about 94% of them appearing once. The CDR3 consists of 14 residues. Trimming took 1 base from V and 9 from J, leaving 10 bases between them. Germline V CDR1 and CDR2: SGHNT, YENEEA. This receptor was taken from an adult who received the AZD1222 COVID-19 vaccine. The chain employs TRBV11-3 and TRBJ1-6, with D possibly matching TRBD1 (5 bases). Material: peripheral blood, obtained 28 days after the second AZD1222 dose. The DNA for the CDR3 is TGTGCCAGCAGCTTAGTGAGGGGTACTTCACCCCTCCACTTT. It yields the protein CASSLVRGTSPLHF.